The 16 T cell receptor beta chains below all came from one sample that was sequenced in a study of blood T cell repertoires in COVID-19. Generated by immunoSEQ multiplex PCR, the TCRdb table keeps only in-frame clones and is missing some. In the table there are some 48,000 clones, about nine tenths of which are singletons. The sequenced sample consisted of peripheral blood. The receptors were gathered from a woman older than 75 in a cohort sampled during active or convalescent COVID-19.

The chain combines TRBV9 with TRBJ2-7; perhaps TRBD2 as D (6 bases). The CDR3 consists of 14 residues. The V end lost 0 bases, the J end lost 6 bases, and 13 bases lay between the germline ends. CDR1 is SGDLS and CDR2 is YYNGEE in the germline V gene. The CDR3 DNA sequence: TGTGCCAGCAGCGTAGAACTAGCACTAAGCGAGCAGTACTTC. Translated, it gives CASSVELALSEQYF.

This clone has just one count. The rearrangement links TRBV7-2 to TRBJ2-3, with TRBD2 identical over 15 bases. Germline loops: CDR1 SGHTA, CDR2 FQGNSA. V lost 2 bases, J lost 3 bases, and 9 bases stayed unmatched. The CDR3 length is 19 residues. Here the CDR3 DNA reads TGTGCCAGCAGCTTAAATGGACTAGCGGGAGGGGTAAGGACAGATACGCAGTATTTT. Its protein is CASSLNGLAGGVRTDTQYF.

This chain links TRBV7-3 with TRBJ2-1, with 7 bases fitting TRBD1. Losses at the gene ends were 5 bases for V and 10 bases for J; bases not matched to a gene: 5. Germline V gene lookup returns CDR1 SGHTA and CDR2 FQGTGA. This CDR3 has 12 amino acids. DNA of the CDR3: TGTGCCAGCAGCAGACAGGGCCAGGAGCAGTTCTTC. This sequence encodes CASSRQGQEQFF. Filled out from reference TRBV7-3 and TRBJ2-1, the complete variable domain reads GAGVSQTPSNKVTEKGKYVELRCDPISGHTALYWYRQSLGQGPEFLIYFQGTGAADDSGLPNDRFFAVRPEGSVSTLKIQRTERGDSAVYLCASSRQGQEQFFGPGTRLTVL.

The genes are TRBV5-1 and TRBJ1-2, with no clear D. In germline, CDR1 is SGHRS, CDR2 YFSETQ. The CDR3 consists of 13 residues. The V end was cut by 1 base, the J end by 1 base, with 5 bases between. CDR3 residues: CASSLFINYGYTF. CDR3 coding DNA: TGCGCCAGCAGCTTGTTTATTAACTATGGCTACACCTTC.

CDR3 in amino acids: CASSPGQLGNTIYF. Here the CDR3 DNA reads TGTGCCAGCTCACCCGGACAGCTTGGAAACACCATATATTTT. The gene calls are TRBV18 and TRBJ1-3, with D possibly being TRBD1 (6 bases). V shed 3 bases and J shed 3 bases, with 9 bases lying between them. This CDR3 has 14 amino acids. The V gene's germline CDR1 is KGHSH and CDR2 LQKENI.

This sequence joins TRBV5-4 and TRBJ2-2, with 9 bases aligning to TRBD1. The junction had 0 bases not matched to a gene; V was cut back by 0 bases and J by 6 bases. This CDR3 spans 14 amino acids. CDR1 is SGHNT and CDR2 is YYREEE in the germline V gene (reference sequence). Written as DNA, the CDR3 is TGTGCCAGCAGCTTGGGACAGGGGGCCGGGGAGCTGTTTTTT. Its protein product is CASSLGQGAGELFF.

V usage is TRBV6-6 and J usage is TRBJ1-2; weak D call: TRBD1 (5 bases). The V end lost 5 bases, the J end lost 8 bases, and 18 bases lay between the germline ends. The CDR3 is made up of 14 amino acids. CDR1 is MNHNY, CDR2 SVGAGI, per germline (reference sequence). The CDR3 nucleotides are TGTGCCAGCAGTCTCTCCCCCGGACACGAAGGCTACACCTTC. Residues: CASSLSPGHEGYTF.

This clone came up a few times. The rearrangement links TRBV7-2 to TRBJ1-5; TRBD1 agrees at 9 bases. The CDR3 spans 14 residues. The V gene's germline CDR1 is SGHTA and CDR2 FQGNSA. The V segment lost 5 bases and the J segment 5 bases; nucleotides outside the gene matches: 4. The CDR3, as DNA: TGTGCCAGCAGCCCGGACAGGGGCCATCAGCCCCAGCATTTT. Its protein product is CASSPDRGHQPQHF.

The chain is built from TRBV6-5 and TRBJ1-4, with 7 bases fitting TRBD1. Trimming removed 6 bases from V and 1 base from J; junction bases left unmatched: 2. Germline CDR1 MNHEY, CDR2 SVGAGI. There are 14 residues in the CDR3. The CDR3 reads CASRYRGTNEKLFF. The CDR3, as DNA: TGTGCCAGCAGGTACAGGGGAACTAATGAAAAACTGTTTTTT.

The rearrangement uses TRBV7-2 and TRBJ2-5; TRBD2 aligns across 11 bases. The V segment lost 3 bases and the J segment 5 bases; nucleotides outside the gene matches: 2. The CDR3 is made up of 14 amino acids. Germline V gene sequence: CDR1 SGHTA, CDR2 FQGNSA. CDR3 nucleotide sequence: TGTGCCAGCAGCTTTAGCGGGAGGGAGGAGACCCAGTACTTC. It translates to CASSFSGREETQYF.

In its sample, this clone was seen a few times. The V and J genes are TRBV7-6 and TRBJ2-7; TRBD1 matches at 7 bases. With 5 bases clipped from V and 7 bases from J, the junction kept 14 bases outside the gene matches. Germline values: CDR1 SGHVS, CDR2 FNYEAQ. This CDR3 comprises 15 residues. DNA of the CDR3: TGTGCCAGCAGCGCCAGACAGGGCCCGGTAGGGGAGCAGTACTTC. This encodes CASSARQGPVGEQYF.

Here the CDR3 reads CASSPGQLLSGNTIYF. CDR3 nucleotides: TGTGCCAGCTCGCCGGGACAGTTACTCTCTGGAAACACCATATATTTT. This chain connects TRBV18 to TRBJ1-3; 7 nucleotides line up with TRBD1. CDR1 and CDR2 (germline): KGHSH, LQKENI. The ends lost 6 bases at V and 0 bases at J; junction bases unmatched: 8. There are 16 residues in the CDR3. The variable domain in full, with the rest retrieved from reference TRBV18 and TRBJ1-3, is NAGVMQNPRHLVRRRGQEARLRCSPMKGHSHVYWYRQLPEEGLKFMVYLQKENIIDESGMPKERFSAEFPKEGPSILRIQQVVRGDSAAYFCASSPGQLLSGNTIYFGEGSWLTVV.

V and J are TRBV7-8 and TRBJ1-1, with D possibly matching TRBD1 (5 bases). There are 15 residues in the CDR3. Germline values: CDR1 SGHVS, CDR2 FQNEAQ. Trimming shortened V by 0 bases and J by 3 bases, and 11 bases separated the two germline ends. CDR3 protein: CASSLAWGLDTEAFF. The DNA of the CDR3 is TGTGCCAGCAGCTTAGCTTGGGGCCTGGACACTGAAGCTTTCTTT. Drawing the rest from reference TRBV7-8 and TRBJ1-1, the complete variable domain is GAGVSQSPRYKVAKRGQDVALRCDPISGHVSLFWYQQALGQGPEFLTYFQNEAQLDKSGLPSDRFFAERPEGSVSTLKIQRTQQEDSAVYLCASSLAWGLDTEAFFGQGTRLTVV.

The rearrangement uses TRBV5-1 and TRBJ2-2; D unresolved. Trimming pared 0 bases from V and 3 bases from J, leaving 6 bases between. Germline V CDR1 and CDR2: SGHRS, YFSETQ. The CDR3 consists of 14 residues. The CDR3 reads CASSLAIDTGELFF. CDR3 coding DNA: TGCGCCAGCAGCTTGGCCATAGACACCGGGGAGCTGTTTTTT.

The gene calls are TRBV11-3 and TRBJ2-1, with D possibly being TRBD1 (5 bases). From germline, CDR1 is SGHNT and CDR2 YENEEA. The CDR3 is 14 amino acids. With 8 bases removed from V and 3 bases from J, the gap between germline ends came to 14 bases. The CDR3 DNA reads as TGTGCCAGCGGGGTGGGGCAGAACTACAATGAGCAGTTCTTC. Its translation is CASGVGQNYNEQFF.

The chain uses TRBV20-1 and TRBJ2-5; D unresolved. There are 12 residues in the CDR3. Between the trimmed V and J ends, which lost 3 bases and 2 bases, there was a span of 7 bases. Looked up from germline, CDR1 is DFQATT and CDR2 is SNEGSKA (reference sequence). DNA of the CDR3: TGCAGTGCTAGTCAACGGCAAGAGACCCAGTACTTC. It is translated as CSASQRQETQYF.